One and the same sample provided the 13 T cell receptor beta chains below, sequenced in a study of cytomegalovirus exposure and HLA in healthy donors. Use of 60 Vbeta and 13 Jbeta primers characterized the PCR. This table comes from immunoSEQ multiplex PCR, and its TCRdb copy is limited to in-frame clones, with some not included. The sample holds 100,000 to 150,000 clones, approximately 80% seen once. Sequencing was performed on PBMCs. These receptor sequences come from a middle-aged woman in good health and CMV-seronegative.

V gene TRBV29-1 combines with J gene TRBJ2-2, with a tentative D call TRBD2 (5 bases). The CDR3 loop spans 11 amino acids. V shed 4 bases and J shed 7 bases, with 7 bases lying between them. CDR1 SQVTM and CDR2 ANQGSEA come from the germline V gene. In DNA, the CDR3 is TGCAGCGTTGCCCGGGGCGGGGAGCTGTTTTTT. Amino acids: CSVARGGELFF.

The chain couples TRBV19 to TRBJ2-3; D perhaps matches TRBD2 (5 bases). This CDR3 region has 13 residues. V lost 5 bases and J lost 4, with 10 bases in between. Per germline, CDR1 LNHDA and CDR2 SQIVND (reference sequence). This CDR3 reads CASSVGESDTQYF. DNA of the CDR3: TGTGCCAGTAGTGTCGGGGAGTCAGATACGCAGTATTTT. Combining the CDR3 with reference TRBV19 and TRBJ2-3 gives the whole variable domain DGGITQSPKYLFRKEGQNVTLSCEQNLNHDAMYWYRQDPGQGLRLIYYSQIVNDFQKGDIAEGYSVSREKKESFPLTVTSAQKNPTAFYLCASSVGESDTQYFGPGTRLTVL.

The chain employs TRBV5-6 and TRBJ2-3; the match to TRBD1 covers 7 bases. The CDR3 extends over 13 amino acids. V was pared by 4 bases and J by 3 bases, with 2 bases of the junction left unmatched. Germline V gene lookup returns CDR1 SGHDT and CDR2 YYEEEE. The CDR3 DNA is TGTGCCAGCAGCCTGGACAGGACAGATACGCAGTATTTT. This translates into CASSLDRTDTQYF. Complete variable domain (other parts from reference TRBV5-6 and TRBJ2-3): DAGVTQSPTHLIKTRGQQVTLRCSPKSGHDTVSWYQQALGQGPQFIFQYYEEEERQRGNFPDRFSGHQFPNYSSELNVNALLLGDSALYLCASSLDRTDTQYFGPGTRLTVL.

The CDR3 region is CASSYPLAVSTDTQYF. The CDR3 DNA follows: TGTGCCAGCAGCTACCCGCTAGCGGTTAGCACAGATACGCAGTATTTT. V usage is TRBV6-6 and J usage is TRBJ2-3; TRBD2 agrees at 7 bases. The CDR3 consists of 16 residues. CDR1 MNHNY and CDR2 SVGAGI come from the germline V gene (reference sequence). V lost 6 bases, J lost 0 bases, and 9 bases stayed unmatched.

This rearrangement joins TRBV2 to TRBJ2-1, with a weak D call TRBD1 (6 bases). The CDR3 sequence is 13 residues long. The germline CDR1 and CDR2 sequences are SNHLY and FYNNEI. Trimming took off 7 bases at V and 4 bases at J, with 11 bases between the two ends. In DNA form, the CDR3 reads TGTGCCAGCATAACAGGGTCATACAATGAGCAGTTCTTC. Translated, it gives CASITGSYNEQFF.

The rearrangement uses TRBV27 and TRBJ1-5; 9 bases align to TRBD1. This CDR3 is 13 amino acids long. From germline, CDR1 is MNHEY and CDR2 SMNVEV (reference sequence). Trimming cost V 8 bases and J 2 bases; bases outside gene matches: 1. As DNA, the CDR3 is TGTGCCAGCCGGGACAGGGGCAATCAGCCCCAGCATTTT. Translation gives CASRDRGNQPQHF.

The chain couples TRBV9 to TRBJ1-4, with D uncertain. The CDR3 totals 13 residues. Trimming shortened V by 5 bases and J by 8 bases, and 13 bases separated the two germline ends. In germline, CDR1 is SGDLS, CDR2 YYNGEE. The CDR3 DNA reads TGTGCCAGCAGTATTTCTATAAACGAAAAACTGTTTTTT. Translated, it gives CASSISINEKLFF. Full variable domain (remainder filled in from reference TRBV9 and TRBJ1-4): DSGVTQTPKHLITATGQRVTLRCSPRSGDLSVYWYQQSLDQGLQFLIQYYNGEERAKGNILERFSAQQFPDLHSELNLSSLELGDSALYFCASSISINEKLFFGSGTQLSVL.

This sequence joins TRBV6-6 and TRBJ2-7, with no clear D. Looked up from germline, CDR1 is MNHNY and CDR2 is SVGAGI (reference sequence). Trimming shortened V by 5 bases and J by 9 bases, and 14 bases separated the two germline ends. The CDR3 is 12 residues long. CDR3 region: CASSPLRGAQYF. CDR3 coding DNA: TGTGCCAGCAGTCCCCTCCGCGGAGCGCAGTACTTC.

This chain uses TRBV5-6 with TRBJ1-2, with unresolved D. Germline V gives CDR1 SGHDT, CDR2 YYEEEE. The CDR3 has 13 residues. The V end lost 5 bases, the J end lost 2 bases, and 10 bases lay between the germline ends. As DNA, the CDR3 is TGTGCCAGCAGTTTACATCCAAACTATGGCTACACCTTC. This sequence encodes CASSLHPNYGYTF.

The chain uses TRBV27 and TRBJ2-5; a weak D match, TRBD2 (5 bases). The germline gives CDR1 MNHEY, CDR2 SMNVEV (reference sequence). The CDR3 extends over 14 amino acids. Trimming stripped 4 bases from V and 5 bases from J, with 14 bases between. The CDR3 nucleotides are TGTGCCAGCAGTTCCCACGGACTCAGGGAGACCCAGTACTTC. Protein: CASSSHGLRETQYF.

This chain uses TRBV4-3 with TRBJ1-3; unclear D gene. Germline loops: CDR1 LGHNA, CDR2 YSLEER. CDR3 length equals 13 residues. V was trimmed by 0 bases and J by 4 bases, leaving 4 bases between them. The CDR3 region is CASSQDEGNTIYF. The CDR3 bases are TGCGCCAGCAGCCAAGATGAGGGAAACACCATATATTTT.

To note about this clone: At one boundary the junction diverges from the germline segment, which might be a read error. V is TRBV11-2 and J is TRBJ1-2, with 9 bases identical to TRBD1. The CDR3 is 14 residues long. Germline V gene data show CDR1 as SGHAT and CDR2 as FQNNGV. This CDR3 is CASSPTGQGKGYPF. CDR3 bases: TGTGCCAGCAGCCCGACGGGACAGGGAAAAGGCTACCCCTTC.

V usage is TRBV28 and J usage is TRBJ1-6; D perhaps matches TRBD1 (5 bases). V was clipped by 4 bases and J by 9 bases, with 19 bases between them. From germline, CDR1 is MDHEN and CDR2 SYDVKM. This CDR3 comprises 16 residues. CDR3 nucleotide sequence: TGTGCCAGCAGTTCGTGGGGCCTTAGCGGGGGTTCACCCCTCCACTTT. It is translated as CASSSWGLSGGSPLHF.